In this sample, the clone carrying this T cell receptor beta chain turned up a few times. This entry comes from a study of CD8 T cells in ankylosing spondylitis. Via MiXCR, TCRdb re-called the 5' RACE reads, giving one row per CDR3 protein. The table lists approximately 290,000 distinct CDR3 sequences, less than 25% of them singletons. V gave up 6 bases and J gave up 1 base; unmatched junction bases: 8. CDR3 length: 15 residues. Per the germline V gene, CDR1 is ENHRY and CDR2 is SYGVKD. The specimen was blood, either unsorted or a sorted T cell fraction (not recorded which). The chain employs TRBV10-3 and TRBJ1-1; 7 bases are a match to TRBD1. This sequence was found in a female donor with ankylosing spondylitis or in good health (not recorded which). CDR3 DNA sequence: TGTGCCATCAGCGGTTTTGGGACAGCGAACACTGAAGCTTTCTTT. Amino acid sequence: CAISGFGTANTEAFF.